This TCR beta chain was sequenced for a study of T-cell reconstitution after alpha-beta-depleted transplantation in children. Study conclusions and caveats: Among T cells one year after transplant, newly produced cells accounted for most counts and diversity.

Construction of the TCRbeta library involved unique molecular identifiers. TCRdb re-analysed the PCR reads in MiXCR, keeping a single row per CDR3 protein. The sample consists of under 850,000 distinct CDR3 sequences, about an eighth of them appearing once. Only a few counts were recorded for this clonotype. Its antigen remains unknown. This TCR derives from a girl aged 2 to 10 with congenital amegakaryocytic thrombocytopenia, due to receive a stem cell transplant. This sample comprised PBMCs, obtained before TCRalphabeta/CD19-depleted stem cell transplant.

This CDR3 is CSVPGPVVSYNEQFF. The DNA of the CDR3 is TGCAGCGTTCCGGGCCCGGTAGTCTCCTACAATGAGCAGTTCTTC. The rearrangement links TRBV29-1 to TRBJ2-1; D not resolved. Trimming pared 5 bases from V and 0 bases from J, leaving 14 bases between. This CDR3 spans 15 amino acids. Germline CDR1 SQVTM, CDR2 ANQGSEA.